This is a list of T cell receptor beta chains from one sample in a study of cytomegalovirus exposure and HLA in healthy donors. Method: immunoSEQ multiplex PCR; TCRdb's copy keeps in-frame clones and lacks some. This sample contains about 200,000 clones. The specimen sequenced was PBMCs. The receptors originated from a boy between 5 and 17 years old in good health and CMV-seronegative. Each CDR3 is given with its conserved first and last residue. The order of the fields is D gene, J gene, V gene, CDR3 DNA, CDR3 protein. The D gene is left open where the match is weak.

D gene: NA
J gene: TRBJ2-1
V gene: TRBV5-4
CDR3 DNA: TGTGCCAGCAGCTTAGAGGGGGGGAGCAATGAGCAGTTCTTC
CDR3 protein: CASSLEGGSNEQFF

D gene: NA
J gene: TRBJ2-2
V gene: TRBV11-2
CDR3 DNA: TGTGCCAGCAGCTTAATTCAGGCTACCGGGGAGCTGTTTTTT
CDR3 protein: CASSLIQATGELFF

D gene: NA
J gene: TRBJ2-2
V gene: TRBV6-6
CDR3 DNA: TGTGCCAGCAGTCGGGACTCCCGGAACACCGGGGAGCTGTTTTTT
CDR3 protein: CASSRDSRNTGELFF

D gene: NA
J gene: TRBJ1-2
V gene: TRBV19
CDR3 DNA: TGTGCCACCTACTCGCGACAGGACCACTATGGCTACACCTTC
CDR3 protein: CATYSRQDHYGYTF

D gene: TRBD1
J gene: TRBJ1-1
V gene: TRBV10-3
CDR3 DNA: TGTGCCATCAGGCAGACAGGGGACACTGAAGCTTTCTTT
CDR3 protein: CAIRQTGDTEAFF

D gene: NA
J gene: TRBJ2-1
V gene: TRBV10-3
CDR3 DNA: TGTGCCATCAGAATGACAGTCTACAATGAGCAGTTCTTC
CDR3 protein: CAIRMTVYNEQFF

D gene: NA
J gene: TRBJ1-1
V gene: TRBV4-2
CDR3 DNA: TGTGCCAGCAGCCAAGAAGGATTGCCTCGGCGGGGAGGGCTGAACACTGAAGCTTTCTTT
CDR3 protein: CASSQEGLPRRGGLNTEAFF

D gene: NA
J gene: TRBJ1-2
V gene: TRBV4-1
CDR3 DNA: TGCGCCAGCAGCCAAGAACACAGGTTCGATGGCTACACCTTC
CDR3 protein: CASSQEHRFDGYTF

D gene: TRBD1
J gene: TRBJ2-1
V gene: TRBV5-4
CDR3 DNA: TGTGCCAGCAGAATCGACAGGGGGGGCAATGAGCAGTTCTTC
CDR3 protein: CASRIDRGGNEQFF

D gene: NA
J gene: TRBJ2-3
V gene: TRBV7-2
CDR3 DNA: TGTGCCAGCAGCTTAGACTTACGGTTCAGCACAGATACGCAGTATTTT
CDR3 protein: CASSLDLRFSTDTQYF

D gene: TRBD2
J gene: TRBJ2-3
V gene: TRBV9
CDR3 DNA: TGTGCCAGCAGTTACCCGACTAGCGGGGGCACAGATACGCAGTATTTT
CDR3 protein: CASSYPTSGGTDTQYF

D gene: NA
J gene: TRBJ1-3
V gene: TRBV7-3
CDR3 DNA: TGTGCCAGCAGCCTCATGGGACATCTCTCTGGAAACACCATATATTTT
CDR3 protein: CASSLMGHLSGNTIYF

D gene: NA
J gene: TRBJ1-2
V gene: TRBV6-5
CDR3 DNA: TGTGCCAGCACCCGGGGGGGGGATGGCTACACCTTC
CDR3 protein: CASTRGGDGYTF

D gene: NA
J gene: TRBJ1-4
V gene: TRBV6-4
CDR3 DNA: TGTGCCAGCAGTGACCCACCTTTCAGGCTCACTGGCGAAAAACTGTTTTTT
CDR3 protein: CASSDPPFRLTGEKLFF

D gene: NA
J gene: TRBJ1-2
V gene: TRBV18
CDR3 DNA: TGTGCCAGTTTCCTTGATCGGGGTTATGGCTACACCTTC
CDR3 protein: CASFLDRGYGYTF

D gene: NA
J gene: TRBJ1-5
V gene: TRBV4-1
CDR3 DNA: TGCGCCAGCAGCCAAGATGGGGGCTATAAGGTTGGGCCCCAGCATTTT
CDR3 protein: CASSQDGGYKVGPQHF

D gene: TRBD2
J gene: TRBJ2-3
V gene: TRBV4-1
CDR3 DNA: TGCGCCAGCAGCCAAGATTATGGCGGGGGGACACCCCGCATGGGGACGCAGTATTTT
CDR3 protein: CASSQDYGGGTPRMGTQYF

D gene: TRBD1
J gene: TRBJ1-4
V gene: TRBV5-1
CDR3 DNA: TGCGCCAGCAGCTCCGGACAGGGAACAGTAGGGGGGGAAAAACTGTTTTTT
CDR3 protein: CASSSGQGTVGGEKLFF

D gene: TRBD2
J gene: TRBJ2-1
V gene: TRBV6-1
CDR3 DNA: TGTGCCAGCAGTGCCAGACCGGGACCGATGGGAGGGTTGCGGCAGTTCTTC
CDR3 protein: CASSARPGPMGGLRQFF

D gene: NA
J gene: TRBJ2-7
V gene: TRBV7-9
CDR3 DNA: TGTGCCAGCAGCTCGTCCTTCCTAGGGACTTCCACCTACGAGCAGTACTTC
CDR3 protein: CASSSSFLGTSTYEQYF

D gene: NA
J gene: TRBJ1-1
V gene: TRBV19
CDR3 DNA: TGTGCCAGTATTGGGGCGGAGTTAAGACGGAACACTGAAGCTTTCTTT
CDR3 protein: CASIGAELRRNTEAFF

D gene: TRBD2
J gene: TRBJ2-3
V gene: TRBV12-5
CDR3 DNA: TGTGCTAGTGGCGGGGGACTAGCGGGGGCACATAGCACAGATACGCAGTATTTT
CDR3 protein: CASGGGLAGAHSTDTQYF

D gene: NA
J gene: TRBJ2-3
V gene: TRBV5-1
CDR3 DNA: TGCGCCAGCAGCTCCCTAACCGCGGGGATCTTCACAGATACGCAGTATTTT
CDR3 protein: CASSSLTAGIFTDTQYF

D gene: NA
J gene: TRBJ1-2
V gene: TRBV7-9
CDR3 DNA: TGTGCCAGCAGACCCCCTTCGGGGGGCAACGATGGCTACACCTTC
CDR3 protein: CASRPPSGGNDGYTF

D gene: TRBD2
J gene: TRBJ2-1
V gene: TRBV14
CDR3 DNA: TGTGCCAGCAGCCAAGCTGTGGGACTAGTCTACAATGAGCAGTTCTTC
CDR3 protein: CASSQAVGLVYNEQFF

D gene: TRBD2
J gene: TRBJ2-3
V gene: TRBV5-4
CDR3 DNA: TGTGCCAGCAGCCCTGCAGGACTAGCGAGCACAGATACGCAGTATTTT
CDR3 protein: CASSPAGLASTDTQYF

D gene: NA
J gene: TRBJ1-1
V gene: TRBV14
CDR3 DNA: TGTGCCAGCAGCCAAGAATGGCAGGGTGGCACTGAAGCTTTCTTT
CDR3 protein: CASSQEWQGGTEAFF